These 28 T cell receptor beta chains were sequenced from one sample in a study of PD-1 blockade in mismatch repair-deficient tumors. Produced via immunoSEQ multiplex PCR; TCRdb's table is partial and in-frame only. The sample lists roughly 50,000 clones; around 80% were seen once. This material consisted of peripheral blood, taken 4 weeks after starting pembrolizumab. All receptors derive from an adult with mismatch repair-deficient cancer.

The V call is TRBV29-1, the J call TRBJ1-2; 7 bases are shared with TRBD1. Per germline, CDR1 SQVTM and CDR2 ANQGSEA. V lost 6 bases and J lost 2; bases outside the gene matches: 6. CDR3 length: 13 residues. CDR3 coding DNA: TGCAGCGTCGCAACGACAGGGAACTATGGCTACACCTTC. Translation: CSVATTGNYGYTF.

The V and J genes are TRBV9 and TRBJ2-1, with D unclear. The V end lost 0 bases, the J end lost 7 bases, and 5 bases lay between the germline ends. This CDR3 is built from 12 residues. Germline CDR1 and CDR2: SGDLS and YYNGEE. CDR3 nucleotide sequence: TGTGCCAGCAGCGTAGGCCGAAATGAGCAGTTCTTC. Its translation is CASSVGRNEQFF.

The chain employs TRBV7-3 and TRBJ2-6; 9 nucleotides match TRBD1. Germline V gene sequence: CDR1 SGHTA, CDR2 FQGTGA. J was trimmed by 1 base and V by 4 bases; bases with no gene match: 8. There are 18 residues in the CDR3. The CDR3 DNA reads TGTGCCAGCAGCTCCCGGACAGGGGCACCTTCTGGGGCCAACGTCCTGACTTTC. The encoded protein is CASSSRTGAPSGANVLTF.

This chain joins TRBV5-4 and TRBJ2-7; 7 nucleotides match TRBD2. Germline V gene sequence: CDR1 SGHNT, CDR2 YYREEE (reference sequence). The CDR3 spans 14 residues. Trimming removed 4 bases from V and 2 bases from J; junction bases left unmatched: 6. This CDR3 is CASSPRLAPYEQYF. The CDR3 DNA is TGTGCCAGCAGCCCGAGACTAGCTCCCTACGAGCAGTACTTC.

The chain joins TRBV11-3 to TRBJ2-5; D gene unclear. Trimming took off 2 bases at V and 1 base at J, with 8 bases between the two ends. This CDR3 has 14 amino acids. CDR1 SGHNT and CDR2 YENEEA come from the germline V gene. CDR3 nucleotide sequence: TGTGCCAGCAGCTTAATCAGGACCCAAGAGACCCAGTACTTC. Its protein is CASSLIRTQETQYF.

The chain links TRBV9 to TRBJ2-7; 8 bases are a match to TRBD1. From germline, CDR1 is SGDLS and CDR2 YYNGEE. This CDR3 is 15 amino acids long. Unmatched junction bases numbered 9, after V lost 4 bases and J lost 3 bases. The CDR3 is CASSLGGTGLYEQYF. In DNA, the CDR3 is TGTGCCAGCAGCCTAGGCGGGACAGGCCTCTACGAGCAGTACTTC.

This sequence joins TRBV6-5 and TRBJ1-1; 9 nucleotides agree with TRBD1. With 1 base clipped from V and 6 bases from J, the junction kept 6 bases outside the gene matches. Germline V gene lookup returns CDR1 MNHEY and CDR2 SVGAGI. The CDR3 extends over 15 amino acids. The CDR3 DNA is TGTGCCAGCAGTTACTTTCAGGACAGGGGCCCTGAAGCTTTCTTT. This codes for CASSYFQDRGPEAFF.

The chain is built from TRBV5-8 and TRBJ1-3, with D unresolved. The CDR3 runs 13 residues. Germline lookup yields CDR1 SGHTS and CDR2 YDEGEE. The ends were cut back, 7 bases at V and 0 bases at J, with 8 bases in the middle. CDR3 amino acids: CASHGSSGNTIYF. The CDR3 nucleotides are TGTGCCAGCCACGGGAGCTCTGGAAACACCATATATTTT.

The CDR3, as DNA: TGTGCCAGCAGGGACGACACAAACACTGAAGCTTTCTTT. Translation: CASRDDTNTEAFF. The V and J genes are TRBV6-5 and TRBJ1-1; D call uncertain. The germline V and J ends were trimmed by 6 bases and 2 bases, with 10 bases remaining between them. Per the germline V gene, CDR1 is MNHEY and CDR2 is SVGAGI. The CDR3 length is 13 residues.

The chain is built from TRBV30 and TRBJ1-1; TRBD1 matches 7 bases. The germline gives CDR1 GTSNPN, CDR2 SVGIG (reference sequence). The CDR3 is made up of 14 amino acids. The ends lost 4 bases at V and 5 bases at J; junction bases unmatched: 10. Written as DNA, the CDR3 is TGTGCCTGGAACTCCGGGACAGCCGGGACTGAAGCTTTCTTT. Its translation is CAWNSGTAGTEAFF.

In nucleotides, the CDR3 is TGTGCCAGCAAACTGGGCGGGGTAGCTAACTATGGCTACACCTTC. This translates into CASKLGGVANYGYTF. V and J are TRBV2 and TRBJ1-2; D call uncertain. Trimming cost V 7 bases and J 0 bases, with 15 bases left between them. The CDR3 contains 15 residues. Germline CDR1 reads SNHLY; CDR2 reads FYNNEI.

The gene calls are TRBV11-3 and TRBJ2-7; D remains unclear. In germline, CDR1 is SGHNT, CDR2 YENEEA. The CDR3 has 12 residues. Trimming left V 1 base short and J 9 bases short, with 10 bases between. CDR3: CASSLGSAAQYF. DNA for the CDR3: TGTGCCAGCAGCTTAGGTTCGGCCGCGCAGTACTTC.

As DNA, the CDR3 is TGTGCCAGTAGTATAGGGAGTACCAAAAACATTCAGTACTTC. Translated, it gives CASSIGSTKNIQYF. V is TRBV19 and J is TRBJ2-4; no firm D call. Between the trimmed V and J ends, which lost 1 base and 2 bases, there was a span of 6 bases. This CDR3 is built from 14 residues. Germline CDR1 reads LNHDA; CDR2 reads SQIVND (reference sequence).

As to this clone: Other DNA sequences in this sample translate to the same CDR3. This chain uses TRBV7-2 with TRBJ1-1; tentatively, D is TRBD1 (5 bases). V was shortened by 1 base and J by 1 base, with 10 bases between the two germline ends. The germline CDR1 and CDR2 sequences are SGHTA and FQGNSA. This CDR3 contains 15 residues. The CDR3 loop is CASSLEGVPNTEAFF. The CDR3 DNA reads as TGTGCCAGCAGCTTAGAAGGGGTGCCGAACACTGAAGCTTTCTTT.

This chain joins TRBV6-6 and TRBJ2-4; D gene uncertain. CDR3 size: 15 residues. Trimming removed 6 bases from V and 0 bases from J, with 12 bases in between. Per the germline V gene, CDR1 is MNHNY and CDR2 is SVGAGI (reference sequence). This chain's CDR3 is CASSAPKVAKNIQYF. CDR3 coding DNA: TGTGCCAGCAGCGCCCCCAAGGTAGCCAAAAACATTCAGTACTTC.

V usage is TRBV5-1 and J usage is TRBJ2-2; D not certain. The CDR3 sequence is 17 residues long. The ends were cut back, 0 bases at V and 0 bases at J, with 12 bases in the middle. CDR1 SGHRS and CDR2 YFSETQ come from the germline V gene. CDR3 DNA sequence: TGCGCCAGCAGCTTGGAAGCCTTCACCCCGAACACCGGGGAGCTGTTTTTT. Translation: CASSLEAFTPNTGELFF.

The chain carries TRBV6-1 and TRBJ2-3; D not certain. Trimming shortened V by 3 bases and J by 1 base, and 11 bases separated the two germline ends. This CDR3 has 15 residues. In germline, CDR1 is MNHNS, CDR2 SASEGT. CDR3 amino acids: CASSDGPDGTDTQYF. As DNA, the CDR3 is TGTGCCAGCAGTGACGGGCCCGACGGCACAGATACGCAGTATTTT.

CDR3 residues: CASSRDSGTDTQYF. As DNA, the CDR3 is TGCGCCAGCAGCCGGGACAGCGGAACAGATACGCAGTATTTT. The chain joins TRBV5-1 to TRBJ2-3, with 7 bases that match TRBD1. This CDR3 is 14 amino acids long. Germline CDR1 and CDR2: SGHRS and YFSETQ. After removal of 4 bases from V and 3 bases from J, the junction contained 5 bases not matched to a gene. Looking up the rest from reference TRBV5-1 and TRBJ2-3 gives the full variable domain: KAGVTQTPRYLIKTRGQQVTLSCSPISGHRSVSWYQQTPGQGLQFLFEYFSETQRNKGNFPGRFSGRQFSNSRSEMNVSTLELGDSALYLCASSRDSGTDTQYFGPGTRLTVL.

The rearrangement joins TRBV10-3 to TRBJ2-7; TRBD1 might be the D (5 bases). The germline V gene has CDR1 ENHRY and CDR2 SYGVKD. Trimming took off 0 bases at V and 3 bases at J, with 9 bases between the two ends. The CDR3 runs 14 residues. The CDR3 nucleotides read TGTGCCATCAGTGAGTCGGGGCTAGTCTACGAGCAGTACTTC. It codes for CAISESGLVYEQYF.

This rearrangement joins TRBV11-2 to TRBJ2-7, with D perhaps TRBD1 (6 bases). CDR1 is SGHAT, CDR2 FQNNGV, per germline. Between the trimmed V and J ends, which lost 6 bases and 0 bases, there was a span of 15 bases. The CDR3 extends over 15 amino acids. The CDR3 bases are TGTGCCAGCAGAAATTCCGGGACAAACTCCTACGAGCAGTACTTC. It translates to CASRNSGTNSYEQYF.

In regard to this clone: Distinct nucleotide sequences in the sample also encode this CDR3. The CDR3: CASSLTREETQYF. The CDR3 DNA follows: TGTGCCAGCAGCTTAACGAGAGAAGAGACCCAGTACTTC. The chain couples TRBV7-3 to TRBJ2-5, with no clear D. CDR1 SGHTA and CDR2 FQGTGA come from the germline V gene. V was cut by 0 bases and J by 3 bases, with 5 bases left in between. CDR3 length equals 13 residues.

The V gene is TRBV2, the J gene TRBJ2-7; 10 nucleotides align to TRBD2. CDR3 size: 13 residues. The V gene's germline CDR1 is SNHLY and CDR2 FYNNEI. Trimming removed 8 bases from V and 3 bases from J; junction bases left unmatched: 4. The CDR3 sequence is CASPRLAGYEQYF. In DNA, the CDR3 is TGTGCCAGCCCTCGACTAGCGGGCTACGAGCAGTACTTC. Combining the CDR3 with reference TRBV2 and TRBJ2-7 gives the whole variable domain EPEVTQTPSHQVTQMGQEVILRCVPISNHLYFYWYRQILGQKVEFLVSFYNNEISEKSEIFDDQFSVERPDGSNFTLKIRSTKLEDSAMYFCASPRLAGYEQYFGPGTRLTVT.

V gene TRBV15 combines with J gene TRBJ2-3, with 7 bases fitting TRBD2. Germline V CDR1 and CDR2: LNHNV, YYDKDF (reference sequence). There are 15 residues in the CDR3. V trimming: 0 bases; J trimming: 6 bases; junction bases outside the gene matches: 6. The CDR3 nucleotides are TGTGCCACCAGCAGAGATCCGAACGGGAGGGATACGCAGTATTTT. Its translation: CATSRDPNGRDTQYF.

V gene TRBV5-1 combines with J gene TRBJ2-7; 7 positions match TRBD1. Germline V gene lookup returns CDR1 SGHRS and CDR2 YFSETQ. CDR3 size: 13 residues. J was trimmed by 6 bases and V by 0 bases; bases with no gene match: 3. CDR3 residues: CASSLVGGSEQYF. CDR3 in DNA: TGCGCCAGCAGCTTGGTAGGGGGCTCCGAGCAGTACTTC.

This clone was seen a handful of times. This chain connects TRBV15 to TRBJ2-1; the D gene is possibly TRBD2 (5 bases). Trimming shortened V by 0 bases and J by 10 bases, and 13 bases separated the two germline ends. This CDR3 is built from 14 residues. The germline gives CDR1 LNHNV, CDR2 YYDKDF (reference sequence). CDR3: CATSRDRGSAEQFF. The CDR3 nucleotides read TGTGCCACCAGCAGAGACAGAGGGTCGGCCGAGCAGTTCTTC.

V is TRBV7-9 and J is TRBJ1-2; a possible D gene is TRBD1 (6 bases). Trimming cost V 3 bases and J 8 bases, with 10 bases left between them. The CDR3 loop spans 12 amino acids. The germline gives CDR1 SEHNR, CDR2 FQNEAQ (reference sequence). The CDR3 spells CASSFTGYGYTF. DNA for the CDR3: TGTGCCAGCAGCTTCACAGGGTACGGCTACACCTTC.

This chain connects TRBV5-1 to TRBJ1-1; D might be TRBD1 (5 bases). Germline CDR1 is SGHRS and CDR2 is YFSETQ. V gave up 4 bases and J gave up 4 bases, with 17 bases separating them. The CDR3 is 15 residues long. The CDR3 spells CASSRLGGEATEAFF. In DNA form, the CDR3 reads TGCGCCAGCAGCCGTTTGGGGGGGGAGGCCACTGAAGCTTTCTTT.

The CDR3 nucleotides are TGTGCCAGCAGCGTCAGCGGTGCGCAGGGGACAGAAAAACTGTTTTTT. This codes for CASSVSGAQGTEKLFF. The genes are TRBV11-2 and TRBJ1-4, with D perhaps matching TRBD1 (6 bases). The CDR3 spans 16 residues. V was cut by 5 bases and J by 8 bases, with 21 bases left in between. Germline V gives CDR1 SGHAT, CDR2 FQNNGV.